This record covers a single T cell receptor (beta chain). Alongside a J-beta primer mix, a sample-barcoded 5' primer served in a second PCR lasting about 7 to 11 cycles. TCRdb used MiXCR to reprocess the 5' RACE reads, holding one entry per CDR3 protein. The data contain about 1,400,000 distinct CDR3 sequences, around 59% of them singletons. The CDR3 covers 13 residues. V was pared by 3 bases and J by 5 bases, with 11 bases between. Looked up from germline, CDR1 is SGHRS and CDR2 is YFSETQ. The entry originates in a study of blood T cells in healthy people across ages. This receptor was identified in a man aged 18 to 30 in good health. The chain carries TRBV5-1 and TRBJ1-1; tentative D call: TRBD1 (5 bases). The sample comprised blood. The CDR3 protein is CASSWGGQTEAFF. The CDR3 nucleotides are TGCGCCAGCAGCTGGGGCGGGCAAACTGAAGCTTTCTTT. Full variable domain (outside the CDR3, taken from reference TRBV5-1 and TRBJ1-1): KAGVTQTPRYLIKTRGQQVTLSCSPISGHRSVSWYQQTPGQGLQFLFEYFSETQRNKGNFPGRFSGRQFSNSRSEMNVSTLELGDSALYLCASSWGGQTEAFFGQGTRLTVV.